The clone carrying this T cell receptor beta chain was observed a handful of times. Its antigen is as yet unknown. Trimming took off 7 bases at V and 0 bases at J, with 15 bases between the two ends. Germline V gene lookup returns CDR1 DFQATT and CDR2 SNEGSKA (reference sequence). The CDR3 totals 14 residues. The source of the sample is a study of T cell repertoires in cytomegalovirus infection. As for the study in general: Indicated by public TCR beta signatures were CMV infection and matching HLA type.

TCRdb re-called the reads through MiXCR, storing one row per CDR3 protein. The sample lists 550,000 to 850,000 distinct CDR3 sequences; around 35% were seen once. The receptor was isolated from a human donor in good health (CMV status not recorded). Some clones in this sample may be carry-over from other donors' samples. V usage is TRBV20-1 and J usage is TRBJ1-2; TRBD1 might be the D (5 bases). The sample consisted of cultured PBMCs, taken from culture after CMV antigen stimulation. CDR3 region: CSGHDSASNYGYTF. The CDR3 bases are TGCAGTGGCCACGACAGTGCTTCTAACTATGGCTACACCTTC.